This is a list of T cell receptor beta chains from one sample in a study of response to subunit inactivated influenza vaccine. TCRdb analysed the RT-PCR reads with MiXCR anew, one entry per CDR3 protein. This sample has about 780,000 distinct CDR3 sequences, with approximately 18% found just once. The sample here was PBMCs from blood, taken around 5 days after vaccination. The receptor set was obtained from a man aged 50 to 59 who received an inactivated influenza vaccine. Both conserved end residues are part of each CDR3. The D gene is left open where the match is weak. Size tells how often a clone was seen (once, few, many) or the class of an expanded clone, and some rows leave it out.

CDR3aa	CDR3nt	abundance	d_gene	j_gene	v_gene
CASSVAGGASTDTQYF	TGTGCCAGCAGCGTAGCTGGGGGCGCCAGCACAGATACGCAGTATTTT	-	-	TRBJ2-3	TRBV9
CAISESNPDNEQFF	TGTGCCATCAGTGAGTCAAACCCAGACAATGAGCAGTTCTTC	few	-	TRBJ2-1	TRBV10-3
CAWRTGLGYTQYF	TGTGCCTGGAGGACGGGCCTCGGATATACGCAGTATTTT	few	-	TRBJ2-3	TRBV30
CSVTGGPSTDTQYF	TGCAGCGTAACAGGGGGCCCTAGCACAGATACGCAGTATTTT	many	TRBD1	TRBJ2-3	TRBV29-1
CASRQTGISNQPQHF	TGTGCCAGCAGGCAAACAGGGATTAGCAATCAGCCCCAGCATTTT	-	-	TRBJ1-5	TRBV6-1
CASSQEGVAGGYNEQFF	TGTGCCAGCAGCCAAGAAGGAGTAGCGGGAGGCTACAATGAGCAGTTCTTC	-	TRBD2	TRBJ2-1	TRBV3-1
CASSVWGLADTGELFF	TGTGCCAGCAGCGTCTGGGGACTAGCGGACACCGGGGAGCTGTTTTTT	few	TRBD2	TRBJ2-2	TRBV9
CASRAGGAGYNEQFF	TGTGCCAGCAGAGCCGGGGGCGCGGGGTACAATGAGCAGTTCTTC	-	-	TRBJ2-1	TRBV28
CASSSHGTFRETQYF	TGTGCCAGCAGCTCGCACGGGACATTCCGGGAGACCCAGTACTTC	few	-	TRBJ2-5	TRBV7-2
CSAPIAGATTDTQYF	TGCAGTGCTCCCATAGCGGGAGCGACCACAGATACGCAGTATTTT	-	TRBD2	TRBJ2-3	TRBV20-1
CSVEPPAGDPDTQYF	TGCAGCGTTGAACCCCCGGCGGGAGACCCAGATACGCAGTATTTT	many	TRBD2	TRBJ2-3	TRBV29-1
CASSSVGGSNQPQHF	TGTGCCAGCAGCTCCGTCGGAGGCTCCAATCAGCCCCAGCATTTT	-	-	TRBJ1-5	TRBV7-9
CASSPGQGNTQYF	TGTGCCAGCAGCCCGGGACAGGGGAATACGCAGTATTTT	few	TRBD1	TRBJ2-3	TRBV7-2
CASSVGLAGGYEQFF	TGTGCCAGCAGCGTAGGTCTAGCGGGGGGGTATGAGCAGTTCTTC	many	TRBD2	TRBJ2-1	TRBV9
CASSYLGAVGEQYF	TGTGCCAGCAGTTACCTCGGGGCGGTAGGCGAGCAGTACTTC	-	-	TRBJ2-7	TRBV6-5
CASSLWPGATGVPSSYNEQFF	TGCGCCAGCAGCTTGTGGCCGGGGGCCACGGGGGTCCCTAGCTCCTACAATGAGCAGTTCTTC	-	-	TRBJ2-1	TRBV5-1
CASSLARTLDTQYF	TGTGCCAGCAGCTTAGCGCGGACTCTGGATACGCAGTATTTT	-	-	TRBJ2-3	TRBV7-2
CASSLVGGATEKLFF	TGTGCCAGCAGCTTAGTGGGAGGGGCCACCGAAAAACTGTTTTTT	-	-	TRBJ1-4	TRBV7-2
CASSADGARANVLTF	TGCGCCAGCAGCGCAGATGGGGCAAGGGCCAACGTCCTGACTTTC	-	-	TRBJ2-6	TRBV5-1
CASSLGQGTGNQPQHF	TGCGCCAGCAGCTTGGGACAGGGAACGGGCAATCAGCCCCAGCATTTT	few	TRBD1	TRBJ1-5	TRBV5-1